The entry below describes one T cell receptor beta chain. Antigen unknown. The CDR3 contains 14 residues. With V trimmed by 5 bases and J by 4 bases, 7 bases remained unmatched. CDR1 is MDHEN and CDR2 is SYDVKM in the germline V gene. This entry is derived from a study of T cell responses to AZD1222 COVID-19 vaccine. Overall study results and limits: Targets within unmutated variant regions were reportedly found for nearly half of spike-specific TCRs. Seropositive at baseline were only a handful of AZD1222 recipients. Most donors were white British and more were female, and clonal diversity was possibly underestimated.

Recipients boosted at about 4 weeks or about 12 weeks are pooled. Here immunoSEQ multiplex PCR was the method, and the copy in TCRdb shows in-frame clones only, minus some. There are about 160,000 clones in the sample; under 95% occur only once, and approximately 3.3% lies in the top ten. This TCR derives from an adult who received the AZD1222 COVID-19 vaccine. Sequencing used peripheral blood, obtained 28 days after the second AZD1222 dose. V and J are TRBV28 and TRBJ2-7; 8 nucleotides match TRBD1. The CDR3 sequence: CASSVGQGAYEQYF. CDR3 nucleotides: TGTGCCAGCAGTGTTGGACAGGGCGCTTACGAGCAGTACTTC.